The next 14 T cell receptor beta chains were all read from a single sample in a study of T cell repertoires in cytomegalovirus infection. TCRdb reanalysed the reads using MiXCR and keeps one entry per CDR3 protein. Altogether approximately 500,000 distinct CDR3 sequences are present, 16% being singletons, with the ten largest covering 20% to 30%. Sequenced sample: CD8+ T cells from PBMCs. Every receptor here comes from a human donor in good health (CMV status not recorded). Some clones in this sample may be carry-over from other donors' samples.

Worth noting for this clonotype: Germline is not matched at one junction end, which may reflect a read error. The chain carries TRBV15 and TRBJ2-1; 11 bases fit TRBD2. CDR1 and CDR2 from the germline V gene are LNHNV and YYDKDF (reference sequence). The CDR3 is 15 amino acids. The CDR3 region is CATSETSGGYNEQFF. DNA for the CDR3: TGTGCCACCAGCGAAACTAGCGGGGGATACAATGAGCAGTTCTTT.

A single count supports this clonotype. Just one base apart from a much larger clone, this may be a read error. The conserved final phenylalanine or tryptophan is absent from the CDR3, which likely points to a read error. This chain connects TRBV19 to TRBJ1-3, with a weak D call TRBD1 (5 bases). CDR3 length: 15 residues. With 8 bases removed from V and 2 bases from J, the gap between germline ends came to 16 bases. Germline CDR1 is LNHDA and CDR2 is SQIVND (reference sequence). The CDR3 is CASFDSSFPGNTIYY. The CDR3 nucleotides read TGTGCCAGTTTCGACAGCTCTTTCCCTGGAAACACCATATATTAT.

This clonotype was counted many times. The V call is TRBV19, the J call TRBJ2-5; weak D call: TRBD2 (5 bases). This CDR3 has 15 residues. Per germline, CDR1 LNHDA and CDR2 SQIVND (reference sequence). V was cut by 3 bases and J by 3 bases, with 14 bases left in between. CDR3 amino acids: CASSISFLGEETQYF. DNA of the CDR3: TGTGCCAGTAGTATTTCCTTTTTGGGAGAAGAGACCCAGTACTTC.

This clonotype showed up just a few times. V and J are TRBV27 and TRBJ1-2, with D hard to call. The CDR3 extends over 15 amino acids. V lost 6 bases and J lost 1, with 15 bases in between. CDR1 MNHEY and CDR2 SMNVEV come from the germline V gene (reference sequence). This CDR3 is CASRGLRNINYGYTF. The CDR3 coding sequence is TGTGCCAGCAGAGGTCTGCGAAATATTAACTATGGCTACACCTTC.

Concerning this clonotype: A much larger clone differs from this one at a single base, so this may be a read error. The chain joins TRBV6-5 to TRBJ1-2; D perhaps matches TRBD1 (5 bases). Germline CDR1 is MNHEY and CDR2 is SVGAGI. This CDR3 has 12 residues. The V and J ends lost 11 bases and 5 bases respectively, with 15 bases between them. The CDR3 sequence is CAPHPRGYGYTF. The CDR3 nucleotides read TGTGCCCCCCACCCCCGGGGGTATGGCTACACCTTC.

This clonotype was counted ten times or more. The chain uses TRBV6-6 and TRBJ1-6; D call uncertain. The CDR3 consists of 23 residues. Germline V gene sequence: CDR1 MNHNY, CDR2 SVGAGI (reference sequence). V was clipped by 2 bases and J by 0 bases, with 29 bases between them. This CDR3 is CASSYPRGLITLAQSSYNSPLHF. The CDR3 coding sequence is TGTGCCAGCAGTTACCCAAGAGGCCTAATTACGTTAGCTCAAAGCTCCTATAATTCACCCCTCCACTTT.

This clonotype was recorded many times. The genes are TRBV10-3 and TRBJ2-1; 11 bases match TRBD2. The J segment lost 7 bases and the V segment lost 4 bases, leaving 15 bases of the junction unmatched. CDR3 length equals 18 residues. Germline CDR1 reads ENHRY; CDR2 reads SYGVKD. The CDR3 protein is CAISGERASGGKENEQFF. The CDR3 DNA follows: TGTGCCATCAGTGGAGAGAGGGCTAGCGGGGGGAAAGAGAATGAGCAGTTCTTC.

The CDR3 is CASSFITSGFLDTQYF. CDR3 DNA: TGTGCCAGCAGTTTTATCACTAGCGGGTTTTTAGATACGCAGTATTTT. J is TRBJ2-3 and V is TRBV27, with 9 bases fitting TRBD2. The CDR3 is 16 amino acids. The germline gives CDR1 MNHEY, CDR2 SMNVEV (reference sequence). Trimming at V came to 3 bases and at J to 5 bases, leaving 9 bases not matched to a gene.

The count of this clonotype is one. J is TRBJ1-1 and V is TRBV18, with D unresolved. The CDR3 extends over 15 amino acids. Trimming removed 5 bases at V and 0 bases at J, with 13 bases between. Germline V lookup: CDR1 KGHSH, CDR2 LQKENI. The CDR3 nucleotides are TGTGCCAGCTCAACCTTTCGGACGATGAACACTGAAGCTTTCTTT. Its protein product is CASSTFRTMNTEAFF.

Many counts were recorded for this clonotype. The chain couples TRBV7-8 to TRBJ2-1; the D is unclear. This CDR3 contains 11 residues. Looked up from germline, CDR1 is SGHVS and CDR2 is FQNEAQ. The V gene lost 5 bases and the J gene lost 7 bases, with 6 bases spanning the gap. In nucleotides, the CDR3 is TGTGCCAGCAGCCCAGAGAATGAGCAGTTCTTC. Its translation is CASSPENEQFF. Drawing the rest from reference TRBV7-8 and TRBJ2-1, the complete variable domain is GAGVSQSPRYKVAKRGQDVALRCDPISGHVSLFWYQQALGQGPEFLTYFQNEAQLDKSGLPSDRFFAERPEGSVSTLKIQRTQQEDSAVYLCASSPENEQFFGPGTRLTVL.

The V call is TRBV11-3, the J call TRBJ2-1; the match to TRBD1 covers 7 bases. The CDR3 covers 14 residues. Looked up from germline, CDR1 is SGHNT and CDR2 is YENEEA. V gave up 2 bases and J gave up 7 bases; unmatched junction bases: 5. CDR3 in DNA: TGTGCCAGCAGCTTACCAGGGGGACAAAATGAGCAGTTCTTC. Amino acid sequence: CASSLPGGQNEQFF.

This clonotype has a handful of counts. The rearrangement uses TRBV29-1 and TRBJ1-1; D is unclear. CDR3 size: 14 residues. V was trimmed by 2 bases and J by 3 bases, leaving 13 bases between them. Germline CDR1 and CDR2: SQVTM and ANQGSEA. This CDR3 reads CSVELRRSDTEAFF. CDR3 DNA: TGCAGCGTTGAACTGAGACGGTCCGACACTGAAGCTTTCTTT.

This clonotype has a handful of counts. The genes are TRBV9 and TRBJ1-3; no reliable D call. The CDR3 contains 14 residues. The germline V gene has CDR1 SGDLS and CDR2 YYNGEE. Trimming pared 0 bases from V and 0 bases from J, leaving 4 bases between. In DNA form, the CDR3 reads TGTGCCAGCAGCGTAGGGACCTCTGGAAACACCATATATTTT. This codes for CASSVGTSGNTIYF.

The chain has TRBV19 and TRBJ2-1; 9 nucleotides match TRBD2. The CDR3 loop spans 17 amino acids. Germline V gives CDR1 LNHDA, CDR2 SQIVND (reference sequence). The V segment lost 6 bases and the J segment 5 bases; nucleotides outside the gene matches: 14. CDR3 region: CASSPEGGGVLNNEQFF. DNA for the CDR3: TGTGCCAGTAGCCCTGAGGGCGGGGGGGTTTTGAACAATGAGCAGTTCTTC.